The 24 T cell receptor beta chains given below trace back to one sample, sequenced in a study of vaccination and CD4 T cells after COVID-19. The antigens for these receptors are not known. Sequencing of cultured CD4+ T cell DNA used the Oncomine TCR Beta short-read assay. TCRdb reprocessed the PCR reads with MiXCR, giving one entry per CDR3 protein. The sample consists of about 12,000 distinct CDR3 sequences, roughly 50% of them appearing once. Described treatment: roughly nine-day PBMC culture with coronavirus spike peptide pools or control peptides (ViraFEST assay). Sequenced input: CD4+ T cells from blood, cultured in vitro. Receptors were obtained from a human donor who had recovered from COVID-19.

The chain recombines TRBV11-2 with TRBJ2-3; 7 nucleotides line up with TRBD1. Germline CDR1 SGHAT, CDR2 FQNNGV. CDR3 length equals 14 residues. V lost 1 base and J lost 3; bases outside the gene matches: 1. CDR3 sequence: CASSLATGTDTQYF. CDR3 coding DNA: TGTGCCAGCAGCTTAGCGACAGGGACAGATACGCAGTATTTT.

The chain uses TRBV2 and TRBJ1-2; no reliable D call. This CDR3 comprises 14 residues. Trimming pared 2 bases from V and 2 bases from J, leaving 9 bases between. CDR1 is SNHLY, CDR2 FYNNEI, per germline. CDR3 bases: TGTGCCAGCAGTGAATTGGGGTTAAACTATGGCTACACCTTC. Translating it yields CASSELGLNYGYTF.

The genes are TRBV15 and TRBJ1-1; TRBD1 might be the D (6 bases). Trimming took 0 bases from V and 11 from J, leaving 16 bases between them. Germline V lookup: CDR1 LNHNV, CDR2 YYDKDF (reference sequence). This CDR3 region has 14 residues. The CDR3 region is CATSREGSGGQAFF. The CDR3 DNA sequence: TGTGCCACCAGCAGAGAGGGGTCGGGGGGCCAGGCTTTCTTT.

This chain connects TRBV7-2 to TRBJ1-6; D uncertain. Germline V gene lookup returns CDR1 SGHTA and CDR2 FQGNSA. This CDR3 is 14 amino acids long. With 5 bases removed from V and 2 bases from J, the gap between germline ends came to 7 bases. This CDR3 is CASSLGPYNSPLHF. DNA of the CDR3: TGTGCCAGCAGCCTCGGGCCCTATAATTCACCCCTCCACTTT.

This clonotype was seen a handful of times. The chain recombines TRBV10-3 with TRBJ1-2; no clear D gene. The germline V and J ends were trimmed by 0 bases and 8 bases, with 13 bases remaining between them. Germline loops: CDR1 ENHRY, CDR2 SYGVKD. This CDR3 has 14 amino acids. The CDR3 coding sequence is TGTGCCATCAGTGAGTCTGGCCCTCGGTGGGGCTACACCTTC. It yields the protein CAISESGPRWGYTF.

The table lists this clonotype with a few counts. J is TRBJ1-2 and V is TRBV5-5; D uncertain. Trimming pared 0 bases from V and 2 bases from J, leaving 14 bases between. The CDR3 consists of 16 residues. Germline V gene sequence: CDR1 SGHKS, CDR2 YYEKEE (reference sequence). The CDR3 DNA reads as TGTGCCAGCAGCTTGGGAACTACCAGCCTAAACTATGGCTACACCTTC. Translated, it gives CASSLGTTSLNYGYTF.

The rearrangement links TRBV20-1 to TRBJ2-2; perhaps TRBD1 as D (5 bases). CDR3 size: 14 residues. V lost 0 bases to trimming and J lost 5 bases, with 10 bases between them. Germline V gene lookup returns CDR1 DFQATT and CDR2 SNEGSKA (reference sequence). The CDR3 nucleotides read TGCAGTGCTAGAGATAGGGGTCGAACCGGGGAGCTGTTTTTT. Protein: CSARDRGRTGELFF.

The sample holds one count of this clonotype. This sequence joins TRBV11-3 and TRBJ2-3; tentatively, D is TRBD2 (6 bases). With 8 bases removed from V and 6 bases from J, the gap between germline ends came to 12 bases. The CDR3 runs 12 residues. Germline CDR1 SGHNT, CDR2 YENEEA. CDR3 coding DNA: TGTGCCAGCGAAGATCGGGGGGATACGCAGTATTTT. It is translated as CASEDRGDTQYF.

This clonotype is medium-sized. CDR3 protein: CASSLDSTLGYTF. Here the CDR3 DNA reads TGTGCCAGCAGCCTCGACTCAACTTTGGGCTACACCTTC. The V gene is TRBV7-9, the J gene TRBJ1-2; D is uncertain. V shed 5 bases and J shed 8 bases, with 15 bases lying between them. Germline V gene lookup returns CDR1 SEHNR and CDR2 FQNEAQ (reference sequence). This CDR3 is built from 13 residues. The whole variable domain, remainder taken from reference TRBV7-9 and TRBJ1-2, is DTGVSQNPRHKITKRGQNVTFRCDPISEHNRLYWYRQTLGQGPEFLTYFQNEAQLEKSRLLSDRFSAERPKGSFSTLEIQRTEQGDSAMYLCASSLDSTLGYTFGSGTRLTVV.

This clonotype has only a few counts. V and J are TRBV7-3 and TRBJ2-3; D is unresolved. CDR3 size: 14 residues. V was shortened by 2 bases and J by 4 bases, with 10 bases between the two germline ends. Looked up from germline, CDR1 is SGHTA and CDR2 is FQGTGA. The DNA for the CDR3 is TGTGCCAGCAGCTTAGGTCTCAGCGCAGATACGCAGTATTTT. Its translation is CASSLGLSADTQYF. Variable domain in full (rest from reference TRBV7-3 and TRBJ2-3): GAGVSQTPSNKVTEKGKYVELRCDPISGHTALYWYRQSLGQGPEFLIYFQGTGAADDSGLPNDRFFAVRPEGSVSTLKIQRTERGDSAVYLCASSLGLSADTQYFGPGTRLTVL.

This clonotype has only a few counts. CDR3 DNA: TGCGCCAGCAGCTTTGGGGGTACTAACTATGGCTACACCTTC. Its translation: CASSFGGTNYGYTF. This sequence joins TRBV5-1 and TRBJ1-2; D perhaps matches TRBD1 (5 bases). Trimming left V 2 bases short and J 0 bases short, with 8 bases between. CDR3 length equals 14 residues. Germline assignment: CDR1 SGHRS and CDR2 YFSETQ. Combining the CDR3 with reference TRBV5-1 and TRBJ1-2 gives the whole variable domain KAGVTQTPRYLIKTRGQQVTLSCSPISGHRSVSWYQQTPGQGLQFLFEYFSETQRNKGNFPGRFSGRQFSNSRSEMNVSTLELGDSALYLCASSFGGTNYGYTFGSGTRLTVV.

The V and J genes are TRBV7-6 and TRBJ2-7, with D unresolved. The CDR3 runs to 16 residues. Germline V gene sequence: CDR1 SGHVS, CDR2 FNYEAQ. V was shortened by 5 bases and J by 2 bases, with 19 bases between the two germline ends. Here the CDR3 DNA reads TGTGCCAGCAGCGCGCTCCTTCCGGAGTTCACCTACGAGCAGTACTTC. Protein product: CASSALLPEFTYEQYF.

A few counts support this clonotype. The V and J genes are TRBV10-3 and TRBJ1-6; D gene ambiguous. V gave up 6 bases and J gave up 7 bases, with 10 bases separating them. CDR1 is ENHRY, CDR2 SYGVKD, per germline. The CDR3 has 13 residues. CDR3 DNA: TGTGCCATCAGATTGGTGGGGAATTCACCCCTCCACTTT. Its protein product is CAIRLVGNSPLHF.

The chain combines TRBV28 with TRBJ1-2; D is undetermined. With 1 base removed from V and 4 bases from J, the gap between germline ends came to 10 bases. The CDR3 consists of 14 residues. The germline gives CDR1 MDHEN, CDR2 SYDVKM. The CDR3 loop is CASSLSSGPYGYTF. DNA of the CDR3: TGTGCCAGCAGTTTATCTTCGGGCCCCTATGGCTACACCTTC.

The chain joins TRBV6-1 to TRBJ2-2, with D possibly TRBD1 on 6 matching bases. Trimming pared 6 bases from V and 4 bases from J, leaving 15 bases between. This CDR3 is 15 amino acids long. The V gene's germline CDR1 is MNHNS and CDR2 SASEGT. CDR3 protein: CASRLQGRITGELFF. Here the CDR3 DNA reads TGTGCCAGCAGACTACAGGGAAGGATCACCGGGGAGCTGTTTTTT.

The table lists this clonotype with a few counts. This rearrangement joins TRBV14 to TRBJ2-6; 12 nucleotides match TRBD1. V lost 2 bases to trimming and J lost 4 bases; unmatched junction nucleotides: 9. The CDR3 runs 19 residues. Germline CDR1 SGHDN, CDR2 FVKESK. The CDR3 DNA reads TGTGCCAGCAGCCAACTCCCGGGACAGGGGGCGCCGGGGGCCAACGTCCTGACTTTC. It encodes CASSQLPGQGAPGANVLTF.

The chain links TRBV20-1 to TRBJ2-7; TRBD2 is a possible D gene (5 bases). Trimming stripped 5 bases from V and 1 base from J, with 18 bases between. The CDR3 spans 15 residues. Germline CDR1 DFQATT, CDR2 SNEGSKA (reference sequence). In nucleotides, the CDR3 is TGCAGTGCTCACTCTCCCCGGGAAGGATCCTACGAGCAGTACTTC. As protein: CSAHSPREGSYEQYF.

V usage is TRBV7-9 and J usage is TRBJ2-7; 9 bases are a match to TRBD1. V lost 6 bases to trimming and J lost 2 bases; unmatched junction nucleotides: 14. The germline V gene has CDR1 SEHNR and CDR2 FQNEAQ (reference sequence). The CDR3 is 17 residues long. The CDR3, as DNA: TGTGCCAGCAGGCCAGGGAGGGTGGGGACAGGGCCCTACGAGCAGTACTTC. As protein: CASRPGRVGTGPYEQYF.

The V and J genes are TRBV12-3 or TRBV12-4 and TRBJ1-6, with 8 nucleotides matching TRBD1. Trimming cost V 9 bases and J 7 bases; bases outside gene matches: 5. The CDR3 is made up of 13 amino acids. Here the CDR3 reads CASSGTGNSPLHF. CDR3 DNA: TGTGCCAGTTCCGGGACAGGAAATTCACCCCTCCACTTT.

The J gene is TRBJ1-2, the V gene TRBV9, with TRBD1 identical over 12 bases. The CDR3 sequence is 16 residues long. Germline V gene sequence: CDR1 SGDLS, CDR2 YYNGEE. J lost 8 bases, V lost 3 bases, and 11 bases had no gene match. The CDR3 DNA follows: TGTGCCAGCAGCGCCCAGACCGGGACAGGGGGCCGCGGCTACACCTTC. Protein product: CASSAQTGTGGRGYTF. The entire variable domain, with the rest obtained from reference TRBV9 and TRBJ1-2, is as follows: DSGVTQTPKHLITATGQRVTLRCSPRSGDLSVYWYQQSLDQGLQFLIQYYNGEERAKGNILERFSAQQFPDLHSELNLSSLELGDSALYFCASSAQTGTGGRGYTFGSGTRLTVV.

This clonotype has a handful of counts. This chain joins TRBV12-3 or TRBV12-4 and TRBJ2-7; D ambiguous. V was pared by 3 bases and J by 7 bases, with 10 bases between. The CDR3 extends over 12 amino acids. The CDR3 region has the DNA TGTGCCAGCAGTTTTAGGCGTCAGGAGCAGTACTTC. Its translation is CASSFRRQEQYF.

The V gene is TRBV19, the J gene TRBJ1-2, with 8 bases matching TRBD1. Trimming cost V 4 bases and J 5 bases; bases outside gene matches: 15. The germline CDR1 and CDR2 sequences are LNHDA and SQIVND (reference sequence). The CDR3 totals 17 residues. The CDR3 loop reads CASSTRSSQGAGYGYTF. Written as DNA, the CDR3 is TGTGCCAGTAGTACCCGCTCCTCCCAGGGGGCCGGGTATGGCTACACCTTC.

In the case of this clonotype: One junction end disagrees with the germline gene, perhaps due to a read error. The V and J genes are TRBV7-3 and TRBJ2-3, with D hard to call. Germline CDR1 is SGHTA and CDR2 is FQGTGA. The CDR3 length is 13 residues. As DNA, the CDR3 is TGTGCCGGCAGCTTTAGACGCACAGATACGCAGTATTTT. Translation: CAGSFRRTDTQYF.

The chain is built from TRBV21-1 and TRBJ2-1; the table calls TRBD2, which could not be checked here. TRBV21-1 represents a pseudogene. CDR3 length equals 17 residues. As DNA, the CDR3 is TGTGCCAGCAGCAAAAAGCGGGGGAGACAACCTTACAATGAGCAGTTCTTC. Protein product: CASSKKRGRQPYNEQFF.